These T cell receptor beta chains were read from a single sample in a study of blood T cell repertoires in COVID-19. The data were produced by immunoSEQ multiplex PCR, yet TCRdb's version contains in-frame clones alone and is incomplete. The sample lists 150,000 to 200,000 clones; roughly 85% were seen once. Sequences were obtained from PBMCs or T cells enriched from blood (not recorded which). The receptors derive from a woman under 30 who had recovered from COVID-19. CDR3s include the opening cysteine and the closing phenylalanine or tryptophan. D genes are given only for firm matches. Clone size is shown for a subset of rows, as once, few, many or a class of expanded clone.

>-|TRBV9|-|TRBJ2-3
CASSVGPIGRDTQYF
TGTGCCAGCAGCGTAGGTCCCATTGGCAGGGATACGCAGTATTTT
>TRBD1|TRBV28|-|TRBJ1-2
CASSSAGGNYGYTF
TGTGCCAGCAGTTCCGCAGGGGGCAACTATGGCTACACCTTC
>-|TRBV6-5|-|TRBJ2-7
CASSYGTSPSSYEQYF
TGTGCCAGCAGTTACGGGACTTCACCTAGCTCCTACGAGCAGTACTTC
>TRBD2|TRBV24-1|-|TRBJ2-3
CATAGTSDLDTQYF
TGTGCCACCGCTGGGACTAGCGACCTAGATACGCAGTATTTT
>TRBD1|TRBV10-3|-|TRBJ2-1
CAISEGAQGAYEQFF
TGTGCCATCAGTGAGGGGGCACAGGGGGCTTATGAGCAGTTCTTC
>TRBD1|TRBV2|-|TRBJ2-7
CASSGQGQGVSEQYF
TGTGCCAGCAGTGGCCAGGGACAGGGGGTTAGCGAGCAGTACTTC
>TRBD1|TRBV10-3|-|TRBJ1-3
CAIRPRQGTEGNTIYF
TGTGCCATCAGGCCCAGACAGGGGACGGAAGGAAACACCATATATTTT
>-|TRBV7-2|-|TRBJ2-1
CASGPRGYNEQFF
TGTGCCAGCGGCCCTCGGGGTTACAATGAGCAGTTCTTC
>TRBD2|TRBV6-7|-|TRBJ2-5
CASKFLGGWETQYF
TGTGCCAGCAAATTCCTCGGGGGGTGGGAGACCCAGTACTTC
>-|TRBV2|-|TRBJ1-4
CASRLRGGGEKLFF
TGTGCCAGCAGATTAAGGGGAGGGGGTGAAAAACTGTTTTTT
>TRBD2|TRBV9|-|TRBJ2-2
CASSVGDSGRANGGELFF
TGTGCCAGCAGCGTAGGAGATAGCGGGAGGGCCAATGGCGGGGAGCTGTTTTTT
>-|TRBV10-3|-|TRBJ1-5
CAISESGVNQPQHF
TGTGCCATCAGTGAGTCAGGGGTCAATCAGCCCCAGCATTTT
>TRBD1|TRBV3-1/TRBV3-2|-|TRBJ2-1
CASSPDRGHYNEQFF
TGTGCCAGCAGCCCGGACAGGGGGCACTACAATGAGCAGTTCTTC
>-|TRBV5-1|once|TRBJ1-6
CASSLAVRVENSPLHF
TGCGCCAGCAGCTTGGCGGTCAGGGTGGAGAATTCACCCCTCCACTTT
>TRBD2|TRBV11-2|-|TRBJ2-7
CASSPRGTSGTYEQYF
TGTGCCAGCAGCCCAAGAGGAACTAGCGGGACCTACGAGCAGTACTTC
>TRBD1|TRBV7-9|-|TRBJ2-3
CASSPGTGSDTQYF
TGTGCCAGCAGCCCTGGGACAGGGTCAGATACGCAGTATTTT
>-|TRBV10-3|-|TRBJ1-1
CAISADRLNTEAFF
TGTGCCATCAGTGCCGACAGATTAAACACTGAAGCTTTCTTT
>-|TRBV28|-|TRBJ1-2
CASSALHGYGYTF
TGTGCCAGCAGCGCCTTACATGGCTATGGCTACACCTTC
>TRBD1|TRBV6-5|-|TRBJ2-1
CASSYGTGSNEQFF
TGTGCCAGCAGTTACGGGACAGGGTCCAATGAGCAGTTCTTC
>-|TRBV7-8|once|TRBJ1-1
CASSSYTGMNTEAFF
TGTGCCAGCAGCTCGTATACAGGGATGAACACTGAAGCTTTCTTT
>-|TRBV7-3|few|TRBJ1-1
CASSLSAVTEAFF
TGTGCCAGCAGCTTAAGTGCGGTCACTGAAGCTTTCTTT
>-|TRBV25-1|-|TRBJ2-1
CASSEFGEEGEQFF
TGTGCCAGCAGTGAATTTGGGGAGGAGGGTGAGCAGTTCTTC
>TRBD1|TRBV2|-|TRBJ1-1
CASSTQGARNTEAFF
TGTGCCAGCAGTACTCAGGGGGCCCGGAACACTGAAGCTTTCTTT
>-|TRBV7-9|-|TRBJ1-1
CASSLERVERNTEAFF
TGTGCCAGCAGCTTAGAGAGGGTGGAACGGAACACTGAAGCTTTCTTT
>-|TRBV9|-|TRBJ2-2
CASTTTGTGELFF
TGTGCCAGCACCACGACGGGGACCGGGGAGCTGTTTTTT
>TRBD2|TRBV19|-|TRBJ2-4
CASSPSGAKNIQYF
TGTGCCAGTAGTCCTAGCGGGGCTAAAAACATTCAGTACTTC
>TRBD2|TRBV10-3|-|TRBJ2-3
CAISDGRDTDTQYF
TGTGCCATCAGTGACGGGAGGGACACAGATACGCAGTATTTT
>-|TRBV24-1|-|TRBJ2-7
CATSDSKSDKGPRYEQYF
TGTGCCACCAGTGATTCGAAGTCGGACAAGGGCCCGAGGTACGAGCAGTACTTC
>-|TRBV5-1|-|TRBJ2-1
CASTRGLAGPYNEQFF
TGCGCCAGCACTAGGGGGCTAGCGGGCCCATACAATGAGCAGTTCTTC
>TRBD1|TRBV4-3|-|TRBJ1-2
CASSQAGGQALYGYTF
TGCGCCAGCAGCCAAGCCGGGGGACAGGCGCTATATGGCTACACCTTC
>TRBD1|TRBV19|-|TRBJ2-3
CASSHGQVGTDTQYF
TGTGCCAGTAGTCACGGACAGGTGGGCACAGATACGCAGTATTTT
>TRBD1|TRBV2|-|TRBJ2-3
CASSAGTGGSDTQYF
TGTGCCAGCAGCGCCGGGACAGGGGGCTCGGATACGCAGTATTTT
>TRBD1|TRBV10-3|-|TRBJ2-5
CAISEDRGETQYF
TGTGCCATCAGTGAGGACAGGGGGGAGACCCAGTACTTC
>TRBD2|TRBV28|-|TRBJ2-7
CASSLEVAGAYEQYF
TGTGCCAGCAGTTTAGAGGTAGCGGGGGCCTACGAGCAGTACTTC
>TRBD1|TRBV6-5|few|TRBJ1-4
CASSGTGREKLFF
TGTGCCAGCAGCGGGACAGGGAGAGAAAAACTGTTTTTT
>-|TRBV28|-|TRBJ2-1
CASSAEPIYNEQFF
TGTGCCAGCAGTGCAGAACCGATTTACAATGAGCAGTTCTTC
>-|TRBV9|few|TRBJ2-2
CASSETLGELFF
TGTGCCAGCAGCGAGACTCTCGGGGAGCTGTTTTTT
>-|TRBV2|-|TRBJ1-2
CASSEAGRRPNYGYTF
TGTGCCAGCAGTGAAGCGGGCCGGCGACCTAACTATGGCTACACCTTC
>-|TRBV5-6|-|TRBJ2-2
CASSYSNTGELFF
TGTGCCAGCAGCTACTCGAACACCGGGGAGCTGTTTTTT
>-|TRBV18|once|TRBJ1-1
CASSPQQGDLTEAFF
TGTGCCAGCTCACCTCAACAGGGTGATTTGACTGAAGCTTTCTTT
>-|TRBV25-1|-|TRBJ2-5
CASSAILIQETQYF
TGTGCCAGCAGTGCCATACTCATCCAAGAGACCCAGTACTTC
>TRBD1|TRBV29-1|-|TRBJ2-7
CSADPGTDEQYF
TGCAGCGCCGACCCCGGGACAGACGAGCAGTACTTC
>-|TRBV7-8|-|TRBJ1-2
CASSFRSEDYRGYTF
TGTGCCAGCAGCTTTAGGTCAGAGGACTATAGGGGCTACACCTTC
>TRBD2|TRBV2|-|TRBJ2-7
CASSGETSGSYRYF
TGTGCCAGCAGTGGGGAGACTAGCGGTTCGTATCGGTACTTC
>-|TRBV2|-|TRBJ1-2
CASSEVTGIGGYTF
TGTGCCAGCAGTGAAGTAACAGGGATCGGCGGCTACACCTTC
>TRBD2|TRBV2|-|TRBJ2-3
CASRSSFLAGAGADTQYF
TGTGCCAGCAGGTCGTCCTTTTTAGCGGGGGCTGGCGCAGATACGCAGTATTTT
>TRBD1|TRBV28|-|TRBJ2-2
CASSAPTGIAGELFF
TGTGCCAGCAGCGCCCCGACAGGGATAGCCGGGGAGCTGTTTTTT